Listed below are T cell receptor beta chains from one sample, sequenced in a study of response to subunit inactivated influenza vaccine. TCRdb ran MiXCR on the RT-PCR reads and lists one entry per CDR3 protein. The table has about 500,000 distinct CDR3 sequences, more than 15% seen once. The input for sequencing was CD4+ T cells sorted from PBMCs, taken about 24 months after vaccination. All receptors come from a man between 50 and 75 years old who received an inactivated influenza vaccine. Both conserved end residues are trimmed from each CDR3.

V: TRBV20-1; CDR3: SARDPSGGAYEQY
V: TRBV3-1; CDR3: ASSQIPSRRLAGDTDTQY
V: TRBV5-1; CDR3: ASSLEWYGGNEQF
V: TRBV30; CDR3: AWSRDSGYGYT
V: TRBV7-2; CDR3: ASSAGPGHEQF
V: TRBV5-4; CDR3: ASSSGLGRVTDTQY
V: TRBV27; CDR3: ASSLPSGASIPDTQY
V: TRBV7-2; CDR3: ASSLEGVGFNTEAF
V: TRBV30; CDR3: AWSALRTLSSGANVLT
V: TRBV29-1; CDR3: SVGRETSTEQY
V: TRBV29-1; CDR3: SAFTSSSYNEQF
V: TRBV20-1; CDR3: SASPGGYNQPQH
V: TRBV6-1; CDR3: ASSAGGGVDTQY
V: TRBV7-3; CDR3: ASSLGLAATDTQY
V: TRBV20-1; CDR3: SAFRTGANYGYT
V: TRBV29-1; CDR3: GSTSGGSDTQY
V: TRBV5-1; CDR3: ASSLNVGTFTDTQY